This T cell receptor beta chain came from a study of CD8 T cells in Susac syndrome. V was trimmed by 5 bases and J by 0 bases, leaving 11 bases between them. Germline V CDR1 and CDR2: SQVTM, ANQGSEA. This CDR3 contains 13 residues. Random-hexamer reverse transcription was applied to roughly 0.5 to 1 ug RNA. TCRdb analysed the immunoSEQ multiplex PCR reads with MiXCR anew, one entry per CDR3 protein. Among about 70,000 distinct CDR3 sequences listed, 95% were seen once. The sequenced material came from CD8+ T cells from PBMCs. The clonotype comes from a human donor in good health. This chain links TRBV29-1 with TRBJ2-7; D unclear. CDR3 nucleotide sequence: TGCAGCGTTAGGCGACCCAGCTCCTACGAGCAGTACTTC. It codes for CSVRRPSSYEQYF.